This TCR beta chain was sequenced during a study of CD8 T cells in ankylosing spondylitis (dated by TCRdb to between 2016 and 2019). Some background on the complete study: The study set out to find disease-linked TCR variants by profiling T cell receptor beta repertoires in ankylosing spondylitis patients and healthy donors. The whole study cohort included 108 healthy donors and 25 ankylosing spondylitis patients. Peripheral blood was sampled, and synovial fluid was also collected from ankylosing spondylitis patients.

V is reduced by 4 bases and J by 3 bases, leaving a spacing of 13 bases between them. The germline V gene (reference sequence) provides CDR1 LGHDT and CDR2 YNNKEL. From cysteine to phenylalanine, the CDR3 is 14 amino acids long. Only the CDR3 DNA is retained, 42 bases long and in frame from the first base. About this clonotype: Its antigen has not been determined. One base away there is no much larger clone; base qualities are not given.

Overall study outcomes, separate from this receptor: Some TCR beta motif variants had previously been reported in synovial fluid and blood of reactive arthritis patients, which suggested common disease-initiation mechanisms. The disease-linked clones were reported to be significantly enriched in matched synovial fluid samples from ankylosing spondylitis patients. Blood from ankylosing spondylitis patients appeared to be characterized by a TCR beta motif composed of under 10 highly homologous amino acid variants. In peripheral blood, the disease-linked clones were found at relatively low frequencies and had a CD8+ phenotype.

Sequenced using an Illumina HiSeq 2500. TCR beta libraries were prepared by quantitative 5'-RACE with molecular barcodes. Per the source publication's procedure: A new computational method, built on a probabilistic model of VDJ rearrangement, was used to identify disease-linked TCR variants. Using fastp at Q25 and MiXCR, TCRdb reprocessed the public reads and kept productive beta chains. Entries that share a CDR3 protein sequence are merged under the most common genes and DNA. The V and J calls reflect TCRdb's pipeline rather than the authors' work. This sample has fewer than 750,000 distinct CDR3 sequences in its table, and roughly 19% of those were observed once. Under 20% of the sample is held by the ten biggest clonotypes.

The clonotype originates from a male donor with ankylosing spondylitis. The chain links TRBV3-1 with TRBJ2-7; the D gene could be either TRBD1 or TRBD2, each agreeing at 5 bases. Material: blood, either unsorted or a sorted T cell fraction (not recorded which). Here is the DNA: TGTGCCAGCAGCCCGGGACCGATCCACTACGAGCAGTACTTC. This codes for CASSPGPIHYEQYF.